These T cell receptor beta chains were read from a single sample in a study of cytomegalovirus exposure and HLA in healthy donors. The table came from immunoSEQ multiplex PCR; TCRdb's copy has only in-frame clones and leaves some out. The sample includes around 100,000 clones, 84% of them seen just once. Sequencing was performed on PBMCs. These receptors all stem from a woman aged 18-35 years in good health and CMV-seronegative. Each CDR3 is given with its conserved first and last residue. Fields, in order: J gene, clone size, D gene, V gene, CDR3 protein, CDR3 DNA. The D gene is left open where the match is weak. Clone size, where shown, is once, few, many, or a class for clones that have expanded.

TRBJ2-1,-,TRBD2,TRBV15,CATSRDLAVGHEQFF,TGTGCCACCAGCAGAGATCTAGCGGTGGGCCATGAGCAGTTCTTC
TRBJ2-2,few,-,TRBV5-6,CASSIRRRLWSTGELFF,TGTGCCAGCAGCATTCGTAGACGGCTTTGGAGCACCGGGGAGCTGTTTTTT
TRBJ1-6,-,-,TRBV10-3,CAISELQVGPLHF,TGTGCCATCAGTGAACTACAGGTCGGTCCCCTCCACTTT
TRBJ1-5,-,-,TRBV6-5,CASSFGSNQPQHF,TGTGCCAGCAGTTTTGGCAGCAATCAGCCCCAGCATTTT
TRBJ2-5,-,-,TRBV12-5,CASAEGDGRGETQYF,TGTGCTAGTGCCGAGGGCGACGGCCGTGGGGAGACCCAGTACTTC
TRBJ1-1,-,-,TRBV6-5,CASGRDTEAFF,TGTGCCAGCGGGCGTGACACTGAAGCTTTCTTT
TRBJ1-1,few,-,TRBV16,CASSGLNTEAFF,TGTGCCAGCAGTGGGCTGAACACTGAAGCTTTCTTT
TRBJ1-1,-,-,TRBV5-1,CASSWGPGQNTEAFF,TGCGCCAGCAGCTGGGGGCCGGGCCAGAACACTGAAGCTTTCTTT
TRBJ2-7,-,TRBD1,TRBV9,CASSPRTGSYEQYF,TGTGCCAGCAGCCCAAGGACAGGTTCCTACGAGCAGTACTTC
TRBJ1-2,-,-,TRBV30,CAWSGLPRGTYGYTF,TGTGCCTGGAGCGGTTTGCCGCGGGGAACCTATGGCTACACCTTC
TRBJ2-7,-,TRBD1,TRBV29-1,CSVEGQGGYEQYF,TGCAGCGTTGAGGGACAGGGGGGCTACGAGCAGTACTTC
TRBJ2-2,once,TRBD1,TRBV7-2,CASSPTRQGANTGELFF,TGTGCCAGCAGCCCTACCCGACAGGGGGCTAACACCGGGGAGCTGTTTTTT
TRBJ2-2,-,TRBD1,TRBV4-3,CASSQRGQLDTGELFF,TGCGCCAGCAGCCAGAGGGGACAGCTGGACACCGGGGAGCTGTTTTTT
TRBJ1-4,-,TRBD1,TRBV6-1,CASDDSGTVNEKLFF,TGTGCCAGCGACGACTCCGGGACAGTTAATGAAAAACTGTTTTTT
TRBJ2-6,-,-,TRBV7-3,CASSLGQTSGANVLTF,TGTGCCAGCAGCTTAGGACAGACCTCTGGGGCCAACGTCCTGACTTTC
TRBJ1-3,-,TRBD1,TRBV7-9,CASSLGDRLNSGNTIYF,TGTGCCAGCAGCTTAGGGGACAGGCTAAACTCTGGAAACACCATATATTTT
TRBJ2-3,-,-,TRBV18,CASSPGRLSSTDTQYF,TGTGCCAGCTCACCGGGGCGCCTCTCAAGCACAGATACGCAGTATTTT
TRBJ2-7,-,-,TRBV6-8,CASSLLAGICYEQYF,TGTGCCAGCAGTTTATTGGCAGGCATATGCTACGAGCAGTACTTC
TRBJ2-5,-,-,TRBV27,CASSPSPPGIELYF,TGTGCCAGCAGTCCAAGTCCCCCGGGAATCGAGTTGTACTTC
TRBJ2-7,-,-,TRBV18,CASSPPAYEQYF,TGTGCCAGCTCACCCCCAGCCTACGAGCAGTACTTC
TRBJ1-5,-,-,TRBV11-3,CASSLVFLSNQPQHF,TGTGCCAGCAGCTTAGTGTTCCTTAGCAATCAGCCCCAGCATTTT
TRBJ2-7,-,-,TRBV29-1,CSVGQRVGSYEQYF,TGCAGCGTCGGACAGAGGGTAGGCTCCTACGAGCAGTACTTC